Listed below are T cell receptor beta chains from one sample, sequenced in a study of metastatic and nonmetastatic thyroid tumors. Using MiXCR, TCRdb reanalyzed the PCR reads. The top ten hold about 11% of the sample, which has more than 90,000 clones, roughly 13% seen once. Sequences were obtained from blood. These receptors were obtained from a female donor with papillary thyroid cancer or a benign thyroid nodule (not recorded which). Some clones in this sample may be carry-over from other donors' samples. Both conserved end residues are part of each CDR3. The D gene is left open where the match is weak. Clone size is given as once, few, many, or a class for an expanded clone.

d_gene	j_gene	v_gene	abundance	CDR3aa	CDR3nt
-	TRBJ1-1	TRBV20-1	many	CSARGPGAEAFF	TGCAGTGCTAGAGGGCCGGGCGCTGAAGCTTTCTTT
TRBD1	TRBJ1-5	TRBV12-5	few	CASGQGSQPQHF	TGTGCTAGTGGACAGGGGAGTCAGCCCCAGCATTTT
-	TRBJ2-3	TRBV4-3	many	CASSQTSNLAYLTDTQYF	TGCGCCAGCAGCCAGACGAGTAATCTAGCGTACCTCACAGATACGCAGTATTTT
-	TRBJ1-5	TRBV28	many	CASNYRTGRQPQHF	TGTGCCAGCAACTATCGGACCGGACGCCAGCCCCAGCATTTT
-	TRBJ2-7	TRBV19	few	CASTTTVGSYEQYF	TGTGCCAGTACCACCACGGTAGGATCCTACGAGCAGTACTTC
TRBD2	TRBJ2-1	TRBV19	few	CASIPLAGGSSYNEQFF	TGTGCCAGTATCCCTCTAGCAGGCGGGAGCAGTTACAATGAGCAGTTCTTC
-	TRBJ1-1	TRBV19	many	CASRRQVNTEAFF	TGTGCCAGTAGAAGACAGGTTAACACTGAAGCTTTCTTT
TRBD1	TRBJ2-7	TRBV27	many	CASRQLGQGNYEQYF	TGTGCCAGCAGACAACTCGGACAGGGGAACTACGAGCAGTACTTC
TRBD2	TRBJ2-1	TRBV6-2/TRBV6-3	few	CASSYPLPAGYNEQFF	TGTGCCAGCAGTTACCCCCTGCCAGCGGGATACAATGAGCAGTTCTTC
TRBD2	TRBJ2-1	TRBV9	many	CASSGELRTSGRSNEQFF	TGTGCCAGCAGCGGGGAACTAAGAACTAGCGGGAGGTCCAATGAGCAGTTCTTC
TRBD2	TRBJ2-5	TRBV20-1	many	CSAREPGTSGAGETQYF	TGCAGTGCTAGGGAGCCGGGGACTAGCGGGGCAGGGGAGACCCAGTACTTC
-	TRBJ1-5	TRBV24-1	many	CATSRGSIQPQHF	TGTGCCACCTCTCGCGGGTCGATTCAGCCCCAGCATTTT
-	TRBJ2-6	TRBV20-1	many	CSARLVGANVLTF	TGCAGTGCTAGATTAGTTGGGGCCAACGTCCTGACTTTC
TRBD1	TRBJ1-2	TRBV4-2	many	CASSQGDRALYGYTF	TGTGCCAGCAGCCAAGGCGACAGGGCCCTCTATGGCTACACCTTC
-	TRBJ1-3	TRBV12-3/TRBV12-4	many	CASSKRQPGNTIYF	TGTGCCAGCAGTAAACGACAGCCTGGAAACACCATATATTTT
-	TRBJ1-2	TRBV4-3	many	CASATSLNYGYTF	TGCGCCAGCGCGACGAGCCTCAACTATGGCTACACCTTC